A single sample gave rise to the 29 T cell receptor beta chains below, sequenced in a study of kidney transplant recipient with SARS-CoV-2 infection. TCRdb reprocessed the reads with MiXCR, giving one entry per CDR3 protein. The data hold about 250,000 distinct CDR3 sequences, with less than 35% observed a single time. The source was a blood sample, collected at baseline and between days 110 and 120 from a kidney transplant recipient. All receptors derive from a male patient between 25 and 40 years old who had COVID-19 and was a kidney transplant recipient. These T cells may partly come from the graft donor.

Details on this clonotype: This could be a read error, since a much larger clone is one nucleotide away. This chain uses TRBV20-1 with TRBJ2-3; 9 bases agree with TRBD2. There are 16 residues in the CDR3. Germline V gene sequence: CDR1 DFQATT, CDR2 SNEGSKA (reference sequence). CDR3 nucleotides: TGCAATGCCTTCACCCGCCGGACTAGCGGCACAGATACGCAGTATTTT. This translates into CNAFTRRTSGTDTQYF.

The chain couples TRBV7-9 to TRBJ2-1; 8 bases are a match to TRBD1. Germline trimming cut 10 bases from V and 10 bases from J; bases unmatched to any gene: 12. The length of the CDR3 is 13 residues. CDR1 is SEHNR and CDR2 is FQNEAQ in the germline V gene (reference sequence). CDR3 amino acids: CANRQDRVFEQFF. In nucleotides, the CDR3 is TGTGCCAACCGACAGGACAGGGTATTCGAGCAGTTCTTC.

This clonotype was picked up many times. The rearrangement links TRBV7-8 to TRBJ2-1; D gene ambiguous. Trimming took off 5 bases at V and 3 bases at J, with 11 bases between the two ends. The germline CDR1 and CDR2 sequences are SGHVS and FQNEAQ. There are 14 residues in the CDR3. This CDR3 is CASSLGSNYNEQFF. The DNA for the CDR3 is TGTGCCAGCAGCCTCGGGTCAAACTACAATGAGCAGTTCTTC.

The chain uses TRBV7-4 and TRBJ1-2; D ambiguous. CDR1 and CDR2 from the germline V gene are SGHVT and SQSDAQ. The CDR3 has 17 amino acids. The V and J ends lost 5 bases and 7 bases respectively, with 26 bases between them. The CDR3 bases are TGTGCCAGCAGCGGCGACTTTTCAGCTCGAAAGACCTGTGGCTACACCTTC. It translates to CASSGDFSARKTCGYTF.

This clonotype was observed many times. V usage is TRBV6-1 and J usage is TRBJ2-7; D unresolved. The germline V and J ends were trimmed by 2 bases and 3 bases, with 14 bases remaining between them. Per the germline V gene, CDR1 is MNHNS and CDR2 is SASEGT. The CDR3 covers 15 residues. CDR3 region: CASSEYHRSVYEQYF. Written as DNA, the CDR3 is TGTGCCAGCAGTGAATATCATCGCTCTGTCTACGAGCAGTACTTC.

This clonotype has ten or more counts. The V and J genes are TRBV12-3 or TRBV12-4 and TRBJ1-5; 9 bases are shared with TRBD1. The trim removed 6 bases at V and 7 bases at J, leaving 7 bases unmatched. CDR3 length equals 14 residues. The CDR3 loop is CASSLTGGDQPQHF. CDR3 sequence (DNA): TGTGCCAGCAGCCTGACAGGGGGGGACCAGCCCCAGCATTTT.

As to this clonotype: A read error may explain this, as a much larger clone is one base away. The J gene is TRBJ2-7, the V gene TRBV6-2 or TRBV6-3; D remains ambiguous. This CDR3 is 14 amino acids long. V was pared by 10 bases and J by 5 bases, with 21 bases between. The germline V gene encodes CDR1 MNHEY and CDR2 SVGEGT. CDR3 amino acids: CANNQEYFSDEQYF. DNA of the CDR3: TGTGCCAACAACCAAGAGTACTTTTCGGACGAGCAGTACTTC.

To note about this clonotype: Since a much larger clone is just one base distant, this may be a read error. The rearrangement uses TRBV3-1 and TRBJ2-5, with D unresolved. Germline V gene lookup returns CDR1 LGHDT and CDR2 YNNKEL (reference sequence). This CDR3 spans 17 amino acids. CDR3 residues: CAGSSLDPISFSETQYF. In DNA, the CDR3 is TGTGCCGGCAGCTCTTTAGATCCCATTTCTTTCTCTGAGACCCAGTACTTC.

Of note for this clonotype: A much larger clone lies one base from this, so it may be a read error. The chain links TRBV2 to TRBJ2-5, with 7 bases lining up with TRBD1. The CDR3 runs 13 residues. The germline CDR1 and CDR2 sequences are SNHLY and FYNNEI. The junction had 6 bases not matched to a gene; V was cut back by 4 bases and J by 7 bases. The CDR3 spells CASSGGTEGTQYF. The CDR3 region has the DNA TGTGCCAGCAGTGGGGGGACAGAAGGGACCCAGTACTTC.

Worth noting for this clonotype: Without the conserved terminal phenylalanine or tryptophan, this CDR3 likely stems from a read error. The chain carries TRBV19 and TRBJ1-1; D gene unclear. Germline CDR1 and CDR2: LNHDA and SQIVND (reference sequence). CDR3 size: 13 residues. The CDR3 region has the DNA TGTGCCGGTAGTATACGGCTGAACACTGAAGCTTTCCTT. It translates to CAGSIRLNTEAFL.

The CDR3 DNA is TGTGCCAGCAGCGTTACTAGCACCCTTCGAAAGACCTATGGCTACACCTTC. Translating it yields CASSVTSTLRKTYGYTF. V and J are TRBV3-1 and TRBJ1-2; no clear D. Germline assignment: CDR1 LGHDT and CDR2 YNNKEL (reference sequence). The CDR3 consists of 17 residues. V gave up 5 bases and J gave up 4 bases, with 23 bases separating them.

Ten or more counts support this clonotype. The CDR3 DNA sequence: TGTGCCAGCAGCTACCTTGGACAGCAGAATGAAAAACTGTTTTTT. This gives the protein CASSYLGQQNEKLFF. This sequence joins TRBV7-9 and TRBJ1-4, with D possibly being TRBD1 (6 bases). This CDR3 has 15 residues. Trimming left V 4 bases short and J 5 bases short, with 14 bases between. Germline-derived CDR1 and CDR2 are SEHNR and FQNEAQ (reference sequence).

This clonotype occurred many times. The gene calls are TRBV19 and TRBJ1-1; possibly TRBD1 for D (5 bases). The V gene's germline CDR1 is LNHDA and CDR2 SQIVND (reference sequence). The CDR3 extends over 10 amino acids. The V and J ends lost 7 bases and 9 bases respectively, with 9 bases between them. DNA for the CDR3: TGTGCCAGTATAGACAGAAAAGCTTTCTTT. This gives the protein CASIDRKAFF.

This clonotype was counted at least ten times. In nucleotides, the CDR3 is TGTGCCAGCAGTTTAGGGGTTAACGCGGTTAATTCACCCCTCCACTTT. This encodes CASSLGVNAVNSPLHF. The chain joins TRBV28 to TRBJ1-6; no clear D. Trimming pared 2 bases from V and 6 bases from J, leaving 14 bases between. This CDR3 spans 16 amino acids. Germline CDR1 and CDR2: MDHEN and SYDVKM.

In this sample, this clonotype turned up many times. This sequence joins TRBV3-1 and TRBJ1-1; D is unclear. Germline V CDR1 and CDR2: LGHDT, YNNKEL (reference sequence). The CDR3 loop spans 17 amino acids. Deletions cut 5 bases from V and 4 bases from J, with 23 bases between. CDR3 nucleotide sequence: TGTGCCAGCAGCGACCACGTTCCCATTTCAATTCGCACTGAAGCTTTCTTT. This gives the protein CASSDHVPISIRTEAFF.

This clonotype was observed a few times. The J gene is TRBJ2-5, the V gene TRBV7-9; TRBD2 matches 9 bases. The CDR3 sequence is 17 residues long. V trimming: 5 bases; J trimming: 5 bases; junction bases outside the gene matches: 15. Germline V gene lookup returns CDR1 SEHNR and CDR2 FQNEAQ (reference sequence). CDR3 sequence: CASSQGRGGRAHETQYF. Written as DNA, the CDR3 is TGTGCCAGCAGCCAAGGGAGGGGCGGGAGGGCCCACGAGACCCAGTACTTC.

With regard to this clonotype: It may be a read error: a sequence one base away is much more abundant. The chain carries TRBV30 and TRBJ2-7; TRBD2 agrees at 7 bases. The germline V gene encodes CDR1 GTSNPN and CDR2 SVGIG (reference sequence). The CDR3 totals 15 residues. CDR3 coding DNA: TGTGCCTGGAGTGCCCCTAGCGGACTCTCCTACGGGCAGTACTTC. This encodes CAWSAPSGLSYGQYF.

There are many counts of this clonotype. The V call is TRBV20-1, the J call TRBJ1-2; 8 bases are a match to TRBD1. This CDR3 region has 13 residues. V was clipped by 5 bases and J by 1 base; unmatched bases: 3. Germline CDR1 and CDR2: DFQATT and SNEGSKA (reference sequence). CDR3 coding DNA: TGCAGTGCTCAGGGGGCGATTAACTATGGCTACACCTTC. It specifies CSAQGAINYGYTF.

On this clonotype: A much larger clone lies one base from this, so it may be a read error. The chain employs TRBV27 and TRBJ2-7, with 8 bases aligning to TRBD1. CDR3 size: 14 residues. The germline gives CDR1 MNHEY, CDR2 SMNVEV (reference sequence). The CDR3 coding sequence is TGTGCCAGCAGGAGGACAGGGCCCTCCTACGAGCAGTGCTTC. This encodes CASRRTGPSYEQCF.

This clonotype was recorded at least ten times. The chain has TRBV12-3 or TRBV12-4 and TRBJ2-1; D gene unclear. The CDR3 totals 12 residues. V lost 3 bases and J 10 bases, leaving 10 bases between the germline ends. The CDR3 sequence: CASSFLGSEQFF. In DNA, the CDR3 is TGTGCCAGCAGTTTCCTCGGTTCGGAGCAGTTCTTC.

Ten or more counts support this clonotype. J is TRBJ2-2 and V is TRBV12-3 or TRBV12-4; 10 bases fit TRBD1. The CDR3 has 15 amino acids. Trimming at V came to 4 bases and at J to 6 bases, leaving 5 bases not matched to a gene. DNA of the CDR3: TGTGCCAGCAGTTCACGACAGGGGGCATCCGGGGAGCTGTTTTTT. Protein sequence: CASSSRQGASGELFF.

Remarks on this clonotype: A much larger clone differs from this one at a single base, so this may be a read error. The rearrangement links TRBV6-4 to TRBJ1-2, with D hard to call. Trimming took 5 bases from V and 4 from J, leaving 23 bases between them. The CDR3 covers 17 residues. Per germline, CDR1 MRHNA and CDR2 SNTAGT. CDR3 nucleotide sequence: TGTGCCAGCAGTCAGCTTCACTCACACGGAAAGACCTATGGCTACACCTTC. Its protein is CASSQLHSHGKTYGYTF.

This clonotype came up many times. The chain links TRBV7-3 to TRBJ2-1; 11 positions match TRBD2. The trim removed 1 base at V and 10 bases at J, leaving 12 bases unmatched. Looked up from germline, CDR1 is SGHTA and CDR2 is FQGTGA. CDR3 size: 17 residues. CDR3 DNA: TGTGCCAGCAGCTTAAATGTGGGGACTAGCGGCGCCGGGGAGCAGTTCTTC. Translated: CASSLNVGTSGAGEQFF.

As concerns this clonotype: This could be a read error, since a much larger clone is one nucleotide away. The V gene is TRBV6-5, the J gene TRBJ1-2; D not certain. Trimming shortened V by 4 bases and J by 4 bases, and 22 bases separated the two germline ends. Germline CDR1 reads MNHEY; CDR2 reads SVGAGI. The CDR3 consists of 17 residues. The CDR3 spells CASSLLEPYGETYGYTF. The CDR3, as DNA: TGTGCCAGCAGTTTGTTAGAGCCTTACGGAGAGACCTATGGCTACACCTTC.

This clonotype has at least ten counts. CDR3 sequence: CSAVNRLFRKTYGYTF. In DNA, the CDR3 is TGCAGTGCTGTCAACAGGCTGTTTCGAAAGACCTATGGCTACACCTTC. The rearrangement links TRBV20-1 to TRBJ1-2; tentatively, D is TRBD1 (5 bases). The germline gives CDR1 DFQATT, CDR2 SNEGSKA (reference sequence). V was trimmed by 5 bases and J by 4 bases, leaving 23 bases between them. The CDR3 is 16 residues long.

This clonotype has at least ten counts. The chain links TRBV28 to TRBJ2-3, with 7 bases identical to TRBD2. This CDR3 spans 14 amino acids. The ends lost 7 bases at V and 1 base at J; junction bases unmatched: 5. CDR1 is MDHEN and CDR2 is SYDVKM in the germline V gene. CDR3 in amino acids: CASKEAGRTDTQYF. Written as DNA, the CDR3 is TGTGCCAGCAAAGAAGCGGGGCGCACAGATACGCAGTATTTT.

This clonotype was detected ten times or more. CDR3 loop: CASSQADRDGNQPQHF. The CDR3 nucleotides are TGCGCCAGCAGCCAAGCGGACAGGGATGGCAATCAGCCCCAGCATTTT. The V call is TRBV4-1, the J call TRBJ1-5, with 8 bases lining up with TRBD1. This CDR3 spans 16 amino acids. Germline V gives CDR1 MGHRA, CDR2 YSYEKL. J gave up 2 bases and V 1 base, and 4 bases lay outside the gene matches.

The sample holds many counts of this clonotype. This rearrangement joins TRBV19 to TRBJ1-5; no clear D. The CDR3 contains 15 residues. V lost 3 bases and J 3 bases, leaving 12 bases between the germline ends. Germline V gene lookup returns CDR1 LNHDA and CDR2 SQIVND (reference sequence). The CDR3 region is CASSIPRLLNQPQHF. DNA of the CDR3: TGTGCCAGTAGTATCCCCCGGCTTCTCAATCAGCCCCAGCATTTT.

This clonotype was detected many times. The chain recombines TRBV5-8 with TRBJ1-2; D remains unclear. Trimming pared 7 bases from V and 4 bases from J, leaving 23 bases between. The CDR3 sequence is 16 residues long. Looked up from germline, CDR1 is SGHTS and CDR2 is YDEGEE. In DNA form, the CDR3 reads TGTGCCAGCGAAGTAACTCATCCACGAAAGACCTATGGCTACACCTTC. Its protein product is CASEVTHPRKTYGYTF.